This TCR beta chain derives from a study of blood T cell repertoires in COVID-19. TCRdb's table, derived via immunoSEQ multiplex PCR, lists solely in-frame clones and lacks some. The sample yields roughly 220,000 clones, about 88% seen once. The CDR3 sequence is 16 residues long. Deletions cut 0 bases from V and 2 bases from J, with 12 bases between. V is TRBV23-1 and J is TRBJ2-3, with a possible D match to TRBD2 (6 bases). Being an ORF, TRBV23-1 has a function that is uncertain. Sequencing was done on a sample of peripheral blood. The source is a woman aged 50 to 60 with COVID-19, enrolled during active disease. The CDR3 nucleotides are TGCGCCAGCAGTCAATCGAGGCGGGGACCCACAGATACGCAGTATTTT. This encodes CASSQSRRGPTDTQYF.